Reported below is one T cell receptor beta chain. This sample is part of a study of blood T cell repertoires in COVID-19. This CDR3 has 15 amino acids. V lost 0 bases and J lost 7; bases outside the gene matches: 7. Germline lookup yields CDR1 WNHNN and CDR2 SYGVQD (reference sequence). Data came from immunoSEQ multiplex PCR; TCRdb stores just in-frame clones and leaves some out. Here the sample spans roughly 260,000 clones, about 93% being singletons. Sequenced sample: PBMCs or T cells enriched from blood (not recorded which). The TCR originated in a woman under 30 who had recovered from COVID-19. The rearrangement links TRBV10-1 to TRBJ1-1; the match to TRBD1 covers 8 bases. CDR3 protein: CASSESDRDAGEAFF. CDR3 sequence (DNA): TGCGCCAGCAGTGAGTCGGACAGGGATGCCGGTGAAGCTTTCTTT.